A single sample is the source of the 11 T cell receptor beta chains below, sequenced in a study of cytomegalovirus exposure and HLA in healthy donors. Primers: 60 Vbeta forward and 13 Jbeta reverse. TCRdb's table, derived via immunoSEQ multiplex PCR, lists solely in-frame clones and lacks some. The sample shows about 200,000 clones, approximately 83% of them seen only once. Sequencing was done on a sample of PBMCs. The receptors here all came from a boy between 2 and 10 years old in good health and CMV-seronegative.

This clone was seen a single time. The genes are TRBV27 and TRBJ1-2; 8 nucleotides align to TRBD1. Per germline, CDR1 MNHEY and CDR2 SMNVEV (reference sequence). The length of the CDR3 is 12 residues. Losses at the gene ends were 6 bases for V and 8 bases for J; bases not matched to a gene: 5. CDR3 in amino acids: CASRSGGFGYTF. For the CDR3, the DNA is TGTGCCAGCAGGTCAGGGGGCTTCGGCTACACCTTC.

The chain links TRBV5-1 to TRBJ1-2; 9 bases line up with TRBD1. CDR1 and CDR2 (germline): SGHRS, YFSETQ. V lost 4 bases and J lost 8; bases outside the gene matches: 12. The CDR3 extends over 15 amino acids. The DNA for the CDR3 is TGCGCCAGCAGCCGGACCAACAGGGGGCGAATCGGCTACACCTTC. Encoded protein: CASSRTNRGRIGYTF.

The chain couples TRBV27 to TRBJ2-1, with TRBD2 matching over 9 bases. Germline assignment: CDR1 MNHEY and CDR2 SMNVEV (reference sequence). This CDR3 has 11 amino acids. The V gene end was trimmed by 5 bases and the J gene end by 13 bases; junction bases not matched to a gene: 3. The CDR3 DNA is TGTGCCAGCAGTCCGGGACTAGCTCAGTTCTTC. Protein product: CASSPGLAQFF.

The chain employs TRBV19 and TRBJ2-4, with D possibly being TRBD2 (7 bases). Looked up from germline, CDR1 is LNHDA and CDR2 is SQIVND (reference sequence). V dropped 1 base and J dropped 7 bases, with 14 bases sitting between them. The CDR3 extends over 15 amino acids. Written as DNA, the CDR3 is TGTGCCAGTAGTATAGTGAAGGGGGGAGGGAACATTCAGTACTTC. The encoded protein is CASSIVKGGGNIQYF.

The CDR3 loop reads CASSQTLQGNEQFF. CDR3 DNA: TGCGCCAGCAGCCAAACCCTACAGGGCAATGAGCAGTTCTTC. V gene TRBV4-1 combines with J gene TRBJ2-1; possible D gene TRBD1, 6 bases. Trimming took 2 bases from V and 6 from J, leaving 11 bases between them. Germline-derived CDR1 and CDR2 are MGHRA and YSYEKL. CDR3 length: 14 residues.

This chain uses TRBV27 with TRBJ2-1, with TRBD1 matching 7 bases. The CDR3 sequence is 16 residues long. Losses at the gene ends were 4 bases for V and 8 bases for J; bases not matched to a gene: 14. Per germline, CDR1 MNHEY and CDR2 SMNVEV (reference sequence). The CDR3, as DNA: TGTGCCAGCAGTTACCTAGGGGACAGACAATCCGATGAGCAGTTCTTC. This translates into CASSYLGDRQSDEQFF.

This clone was found once. This rearrangement joins TRBV5-6 to TRBJ1-3; 7 nucleotides match TRBD1. V lost 4 bases to trimming and J lost 3 bases; unmatched junction nucleotides: 13. The germline gives CDR1 SGHDT, CDR2 YYEEEE. This CDR3 is built from 17 residues. The CDR3 reads CASSQISGTAIGNTIYF. The CDR3 nucleotides read TGTGCCAGCAGCCAAATATCCGGGACAGCGATTGGAAACACCATATATTTT.

The chain has TRBV30 and TRBJ2-2; TRBD2 matches at 10 bases. This CDR3 is built from 16 residues. The germline V gene encodes CDR1 GTSNPN and CDR2 SVGIG (reference sequence). The CDR3 bases are TGTGGCGCCCCGCTAGCGGGAGTGACAATCACCGGGGAGCTGTTTTTT. Translated: CGAPLAGVTITGELFF.

This clone has just a few counts. J is TRBJ2-2 and V is TRBV6-5; weak D call: TRBD1 (5 bases). The CDR3 spans 14 residues. The V and J ends lost 6 bases and 7 bases respectively, with 15 bases between them. Germline CDR1 is MNHEY and CDR2 is SVGAGI. The DNA for the CDR3 is TGTGCCAGCAGAGCAGACAGTCCTAACGGGGAGCTGTTTTTT. It specifies CASRADSPNGELFF.

This chain joins TRBV6-5 and TRBJ2-7, with 11 positions matching TRBD2. The CDR3 consists of 16 residues. Trimming cost V 0 bases and J 2 bases; bases outside gene matches: 3. Germline V gene lookup returns CDR1 MNHEY and CDR2 SVGAGI. For the CDR3, the DNA is TGTGCCAGCAGTTACTCGAGTAGCGGGAGGGCCTACGAGCAGTACTTC. The encoded protein is CASSYSSSGRAYEQYF.

V is TRBV27 and J is TRBJ2-3; possibly TRBD2 for D (5 bases). Looked up from germline, CDR1 is MNHEY and CDR2 is SMNVEV (reference sequence). V was shortened by 3 bases and J by 4 bases, with 20 bases between the two germline ends. The CDR3 contains 17 residues. Here the CDR3 DNA reads TGTGCCAGCAGTTTTGGTCGGACTTGGGCGGATGCAGATACGCAGTATTTT. This codes for CASSFGRTWADADTQYF.